This T cell receptor (beta chain) was captured in a study of blood T cell repertoires in COVID-19. Study background: The United States, Italy and Spain were the sources of the acute and convalescent COVID-19 samples.

Method: immunoSEQ multiplex PCR; TCRdb's copy keeps in-frame clones and lacks some. The sample yields roughly 500,000 clones, around 85% seen once. V shed 10 bases, J shed 7 bases, and the junction held 10 bases outside the gene matches. The length of the CDR3 is 13 residues. The receptor's source is a human donor in a cohort sampled during active COVID-19. This sequence joins TRBV12-3 or TRBV12-4 and TRBJ1-2; 9 nucleotides match TRBD1. Sequenced: peripheral blood. The CDR3 here is CATKTGGRLGYTF. CDR3 bases: TGTGCCACCAAAACAGGGGGCCGACTTGGCTACACCTTC.